This record concerns one T cell receptor (beta chain) sequence. There is no known antigen for this receptor. No much larger clonotype is one base removed from it; base qualities were not supplied. The data originate from a study of blood T cell repertoires in COVID-19 (dated by TCRdb to 2019 to 2021). As for the study more broadly: Samples from collaborators originated in the United States, Italy and Spain and spanned both the acute and convalescent phases of COVID-19. The dataset comprised deeply sampled blood TCRbeta repertoires from subjects exposed to, actively infected with, or recovered from COVID-19. The prospective study material was composed of cDNA or gDNA derived from T cells, B-cell-depleted T cells, or PBMCs. The repertoires were made available in a free public database intended to serve as a resource for research on the immune response to SARS-CoV-2. Where available, HLA class I and class II types were obtained from metadata supplied by the sample provider rather than from assay-based typing. A de-identified subject ID, COVID-19 status, age in years and sex were almost always included in the sample metadata. Samples came from the ongoing ImmuneRACE study (first 160 participants) plus 1,254 subjects from 6 global collaborators. Broad study findings and their caveats: Clinical and demographic metadata were provided uncurated, with the amount varying by source and participant.

One collaborating source in Seattle enrolled patients during active infection and followed them longitudinally through the course of disease. Whole blood was collected in K2EDTA tubes by collaborating institutions according to the institutions' own protocols. Collaborator samples were shipped for TCRbeta analysis as frozen whole blood, isolated PBMCs, or DNA extracted from either sample type. The immunoSEQ Assay, a bias-controlled multiplex PCR, was used to amplify TCRbeta CDR3 regions from genomic DNA. Processing in the source paper ran as follows. Within the assay, amplification of reference gene primers was used to estimate how many nucleated cells each sample contained. To quantify the absolute abundance of each unique TCRbeta CDR3 rearrangement, sequence reads were collapsed and filtered. For each sample, productive Simpson clonality was calculated as the square root of Simpson's diversity index over productive rearrangements. TCRdb limited this immuneACCESS table to in-frame rearrangements with V and J called. A share of clones is missing; checked studies link under half to unresolved V genes, and the rest is unexplained. The V and J calls and clone size are taken from that table; D and trimming were inferred from the DNA. The sample includes under 100,000 clones, with around 85% observed a single time. 2.5% to 3.5% of the sample is held by the ten biggest clonotypes.

The sequence was obtained from a woman at least 80 years old with COVID-19, enrolled during active disease. The sequenced material came from peripheral blood.

CDR3 protein: CASSPRQGMGYNEQFF. Read as DNA, the sequence is TGTGCCAGCTCACCACGCCAGGGGATGGGTTACAATGAGCAGTTCTTC. The chain uses TRBV18 and TRBJ2-1, with TRBD1 as a weak D call on 6 bases. The CDR3 holds 16 amino acids from the cysteine to the phenylalanine. Only the CDR3 region is kept as DNA, spanning 48 bases read in frame from base 1. Relative to germline, V is 1 base shorter and J is 4 bases shorter, with 14 bases between their ends. CDR1 and CDR2 are read off the germline V gene as KGHSH and LQKENI.